A selection of T cell receptor beta chains follows, all from one sample in a study of CD8 T cells in ankylosing spondylitis. TCRdb called the 5' RACE reads again in MiXCR, with one record for every CDR3 protein. The sample records some 130,000 distinct CDR3 sequences, approximately 7.4% being singletons. Material: blood, either unsorted or a sorted T cell fraction (not recorded which). These receptors were taken from a female donor with ankylosing spondylitis or in good health (not recorded which). Both conserved end residues are part of each CDR3. The D gene is left open where the match is weak. Some rows mark clone size as missing; the rest say once, few, many or name a class of expanded clone.

DNA: TGTGCCAGCAGCCTACTGCCCGGGACAAAGAACACTGAAGCTTTCTTT
CDR3: CASSLLPGTKNTEAFF
V: TRBV4-2
J: TRBJ1-1
size: NA
D: NA

DNA: TGCAGCGTGACCGGGACAGGGGCCCCCGAGCAGTACTTC
CDR3: CSVTGTGAPEQYF
V: TRBV29-1
J: TRBJ2-7
size: NA
D: TRBD1

DNA: TGTGCCACCAGTGATAGTGAGGGACAGGGCGTTCGTCAGCCCCAGCATTTT
CDR3: CATSDSEGQGVRQPQHF
V: TRBV24-1
J: TRBJ1-5
size: many
D: TRBD1

DNA: TGTGCCAGCAGCTATGGACAGGGAGGTGCGTACTTC
CDR3: CASSYGQGGAYF
V: TRBV7-6
J: TRBJ2-7
size: NA
D: TRBD1

DNA: TGCGCCAGCAGCACAACCTCAGGGGGGACTAGGTGGAACACTGAAGCTTTCTTT
CDR3: CASSTTSGGTRWNTEAFF
V: TRBV5-1
J: TRBJ1-1
size: many
D: TRBD1

DNA: TGTGCCAGCAGCCCACGGGACAAACCAGATACGCAGTATTTT
CDR3: CASSPRDKPDTQYF
V: TRBV7-9
J: TRBJ2-3
size: NA
D: NA

DNA: TGCGCCAGCAGCCAAGTTCCCCTAGCGTTATCCTACAATGAGCAGTTCTTC
CDR3: CASSQVPLALSYNEQFF
V: TRBV4-1
J: TRBJ2-1
size: many
D: NA

DNA: TGCGCCAGCAGCCCTGGACTAGCGGGGTCCAAAAACATTCAGTACTTC
CDR3: CASSPGLAGSKNIQYF
V: TRBV5-1
J: TRBJ2-4
size: few
D: TRBD2

DNA: TGTGCCAGCAGCTTAACGGTGGGCAATGAGCAGTTCTTC
CDR3: CASSLTVGNEQFF
V: TRBV7-3
J: TRBJ2-1
size: many
D: NA

DNA: TGTGCCAGTAGTATACAACCCGCTCAAGAGACCCAGTACTTC
CDR3: CASSIQPAQETQYF
V: TRBV19
J: TRBJ2-5
size: many
D: NA

DNA: TGTGCCAGCAGCACTATAGTTGGGGTGGGGATCCACACTGAAGCTTTCTTT
CDR3: CASSTIVGVGIHTEAFF
V: TRBV7-2
J: TRBJ1-1
size: many
D: NA

DNA: TGTGCCAGCAGCTTAGTACCTCGGGACAGGGGCACAGATACGCAGTATTTT
CDR3: CASSLVPRDRGTDTQYF
V: TRBV5-5
J: TRBJ2-3
size: NA
D: TRBD1

DNA: TGTGCCAGCAGCTTACAGGGGGCCAAGGGGACAGATACGCAGTATTTT
CDR3: CASSLQGAKGTDTQYF
V: TRBV7-6
J: TRBJ2-3
size: few
D: TRBD1

DNA: TGTGCCAGCAGCCTAGACTACAATGAGCAGTTCTTC
CDR3: CASSLDYNEQFF
V: TRBV9
J: TRBJ2-1
size: many
D: NA

DNA: TGTGCCAGCAGCTCTAGCGGGGGGGCTGAGCAGTTCTTC
CDR3: CASSSSGGAEQFF
V: TRBV7-9
J: TRBJ2-1
size: NA
D: TRBD2

DNA: TGTGCCACCAGTGATTTTGCCGGGTCTGGGGCCAACGTCCTGACTTTC
CDR3: CATSDFAGSGANVLTF
V: TRBV24-1
J: TRBJ2-6
size: many
D: NA

DNA: TGTGCCAGTAGTCACAGGGGTAGAAGGGCCAACGTCCTGACTTTC
CDR3: CASSHRGRRANVLTF
V: TRBV19
J: TRBJ2-6
size: few
D: TRBD1

DNA: TGTGCCAGCAGCCAAGATTTGGTAGCGGGGGGCCGCGGGCAGTATTTT
CDR3: CASSQDLVAGGRGQYF
V: TRBV3-1
J: TRBJ2-3
size: many
D: TRBD2

DNA: TGTGTCAGCTCAACTTACGAGCAGTACTTC
CDR3: CVSSTYEQYF
V: TRBV6-1
J: TRBJ2-7
size: NA
D: NA

DNA: TGCAGTGCGGACATTTTGAACACTGAAGCTTTCTTT
CDR3: CSADILNTEAFF
V: TRBV20-1
J: TRBJ1-1
size: many
D: NA